This T cell receptor beta chain emerged from a study of cytomegalovirus exposure and HLA in healthy donors. Study-wide results and limits: The study recorded over 150 TCR beta chains that were cytomegalovirus-associated.

Method: immunoSEQ multiplex PCR; TCRdb's copy keeps in-frame clones and lacks some. The repertoire consists of some 98,000 clones, with approximately 90% occurring once and the leading ten covering roughly 3.8%. Worth noting for this clone: Antigen: not known.

The J segment lost 4 bases and the V segment lost 4 bases, leaving 7 bases of the junction unmatched. There are 14 residues in the CDR3. CDR1 is SGDLS and CDR2 is YYNGEE in the germline V gene. This clonotype was obtained from a woman aged 25 to 39 in good health and CMV-seronegative. The sample was PBMCs. V usage is TRBV9 and J usage is TRBJ1-1; 7 bases map to TRBD1. CDR3 loop: CASSRGRDSTEAFF. DNA for the CDR3: TGTGCCAGCAGCCGGGGCAGGGACAGCACTGAAGCTTTCTTT.